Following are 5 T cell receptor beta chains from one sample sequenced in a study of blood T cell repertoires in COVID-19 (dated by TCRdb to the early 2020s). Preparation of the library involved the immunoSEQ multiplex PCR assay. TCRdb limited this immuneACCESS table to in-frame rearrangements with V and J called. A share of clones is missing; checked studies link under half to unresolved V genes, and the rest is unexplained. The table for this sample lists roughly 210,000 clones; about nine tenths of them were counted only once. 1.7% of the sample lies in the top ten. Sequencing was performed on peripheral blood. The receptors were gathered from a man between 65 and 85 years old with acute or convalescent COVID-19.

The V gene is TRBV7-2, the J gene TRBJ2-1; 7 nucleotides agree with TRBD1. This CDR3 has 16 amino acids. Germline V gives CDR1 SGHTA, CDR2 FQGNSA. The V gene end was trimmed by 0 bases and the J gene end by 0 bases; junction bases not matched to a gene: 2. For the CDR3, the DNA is TGTGCCAGCAGCTTAGCCGGGGACAGCTCCTACAATGAGCAGTTCTTC. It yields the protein CASSLAGDSSYNEQFF.

CDR3 DNA sequence: TGTGCCAGCAGTTACGGGACAGCGGCTGGAAACACCATATATTTT. Translating gives CASSYGTAAGNTIYF. The chain employs TRBV28 and TRBJ1-3; TRBD1 matches 7 bases. With 4 bases clipped from V and 2 bases from J, the junction kept 5 bases outside the gene matches. The CDR3 consists of 15 residues. CDR1 is MDHEN, CDR2 SYDVKM, per germline.

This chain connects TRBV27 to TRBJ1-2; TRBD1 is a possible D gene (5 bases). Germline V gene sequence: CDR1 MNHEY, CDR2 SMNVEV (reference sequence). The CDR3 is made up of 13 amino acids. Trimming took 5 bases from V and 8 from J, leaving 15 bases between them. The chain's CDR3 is CASSRAGGRGYTF. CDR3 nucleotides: TGTGCCAGCAGTCGGGCGGGGGGTAGGGGCTACACCTTC.

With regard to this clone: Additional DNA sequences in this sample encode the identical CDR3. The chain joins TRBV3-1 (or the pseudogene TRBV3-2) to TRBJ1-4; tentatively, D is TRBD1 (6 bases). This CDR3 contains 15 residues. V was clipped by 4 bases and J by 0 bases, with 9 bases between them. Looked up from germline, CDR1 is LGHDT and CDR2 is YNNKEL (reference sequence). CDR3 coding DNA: TGTGCCAGCAGCCTCAGGGGTGCAACTAATGAAAAACTGTTTTTT. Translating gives CASSLRGATNEKLFF.

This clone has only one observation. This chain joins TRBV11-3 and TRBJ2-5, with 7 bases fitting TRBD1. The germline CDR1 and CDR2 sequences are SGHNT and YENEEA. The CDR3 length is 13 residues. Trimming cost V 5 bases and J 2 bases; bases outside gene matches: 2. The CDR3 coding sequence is TGTGCCAGCAGCACGGGACAGCAAGAGACCCAGTACTTC. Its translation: CASSTGQQETQYF.